These T cell receptor beta chains were read from a single sample in a study of human T cells and chemical hapten exposure. TCRdb ran MiXCR on the RACE reads and lists one entry per CDR3 protein. This sample has more than 300,000 distinct CDR3 sequences; approximately 5.8% occur once, and the top ten carry around 8.6%. Sequencing was performed on whole blood, taken in connection with sensitization to the hapten diphenylcyclopropenone (DPC). These receptors were collected from a young woman with alopecia areata. Some clones in this sample may be carry-over from other donors' samples. Each CDR3 is given with its conserved first and last residue. D genes are given only for firm matches. Clone size is given for some rows only: seen once, a few or many times, or a class if the clone is expanded.

TRBJ1-1 | . | TRBV29-1 | many | CSVVLGSTEAFF | TGCAGCGTTGTTTTGGGATCCACTGAAGCTTTCTTT
TRBJ2-1 | . | TRBV12-3/TRBV12-4 | many | CASSFKAEQFF | TGTGCCAGCAGTTTTAAGGCTGAGCAGTTCTTC
TRBJ2-3 | TRBD2 | TRBV5-4 | many | CASKTSGVTDTQYF | TGTGCCAGCAAGACTAGCGGGGTCACAGATACGCAGTATTTT
TRBJ2-7 | TRBD2 | TRBV4-2 | many | CASSRVAGGSYEQYF | TGTGCCAGCAGCCGCGTAGCGGGGGGATCCTACGAGCAGTACTTC
TRBJ1-5 | . | TRBV19 | many | CASQAYSNQPQHF | TGTGCCAGTCAGGCCTATAGCAATCAGCCCCAGCATTTT
TRBJ1-6 | . | TRBV28 | . | CASFGGNSPLHF | TGTGCCAGCTTTGGGGGTAATTCACCCCTCCACTTT
TRBJ2-3 | TRBD1 | TRBV9 | many | CASSVRWTGQDTQYF | TGTGCCAGCAGCGTCCGTTGGACAGGGCAAGATACGCAGTATTTT
TRBJ2-1 | TRBD1 | TRBV24-1 | . | CATSDVWTGEKSNEQFF | TGTGCCACCAGTGACGTTTGGACAGGGGAAAAAAGCAATGAGCAGTTCTTC
TRBJ2-1 | TRBD2 | TRBV12-3/TRBV12-4 | . | CACSLMLSGGDNEQFF | TGTGCCTGCAGTTTAATGTTGAGCGGGGGCGACAATGAGCAGTTCTTC
TRBJ1-5 | . | TRBV28 | many | CASSPGRGLFQPQHF | TGTGCCAGCAGTCCGGGACGTGGGCTCTTTCAGCCCCAGCATTTT
TRBJ2-3 | . | TRBV5-1 | few | CASSPKQADTDTQYF | TGCGCCAGCAGCCCTAAACAAGCGGACACAGATACGCAGTATTTT
TRBJ1-2 | TRBD1 | TRBV4-3 | many | CASSQGRRDSLYGYTF | TGCGCCAGCAGCCAAGGGAGGCGGGACAGTCTTTATGGCTACACCTTC
TRBJ1-4 | . | TRBV2 | . | CASSADGKYEKLFF | TGTGCCAGCAGCGCGGACGGAAAGTATGAAAAACTGTTTTTT
TRBJ2-3 | TRBD2 | TRBV28 | few | CASSTLAGGPVGTDTQYF | TGTGCCAGCTCTACCCTAGCGGGGGGGCCGGTGGGGACAGATACGCAGTATTTT
TRBJ1-1 | . | TRBV21-1 | many | CASSKVYVGYLLGNTEAFF | TGTGCCAGCAGCAAAGTTTATGTGGGATATCTTCTGGGGAACACTGAAGCTTTCTTT
TRBJ2-3 | . | TRBV29-1 | . | CSVGVTTSTDTQYF | TGCAGCGTCGGGGTTACAACTAGCACAGATACGCAGTATTTT
TRBJ2-7 | TRBD2 | TRBV10-3 | many | CATRPGLVYEQYF | TGTGCCACCAGACCGGGACTAGTCTACGAGCAGTACTTC
TRBJ1-1 | . | TRBV6-2/TRBV6-3 | few | CASSYQGSTEAFF | TGTGCCAGCAGTTACCAGGGGAGCACTGAAGCTTTCTTT
TRBJ2-6 | . | TRBV6-4 | many | CASSDTTTGANVLTF | TGTGCCAGCAGTGACACTACTACTGGGGCCAACGTCCTGACTTTC
TRBJ1-3 | . | TRBV5-5 | many | CASSLMIRQENTIYF | TGTGCCAGCAGCTTGATGATTCGACAGGAGAACACCATATATTTT
TRBJ2-5 | TRBD1 | TRBV12-3/TRBV12-4 | many | CASSFSGQRQETQYF | TGTGCCAGCAGTTTTTCGGGACAGAGACAAGAGACCCAGTACTTC
TRBJ2-7 | . | TRBV12-5 | many | CASGLQGSYEQYF | TGTGCTAGTGGTCTTCAGGGCTCCTACGAGCAGTACTTC
TRBJ2-2 | . | TRBV5-1 | few | CASSLGSGTTTGELFF | TGCGCCAGCAGCTTGGGGTCCGGGACAACGACCGGGGAGCTGTTTTTT
TRBJ1-2 | . | TRBV29-1 | . | CSVEGVEGYTF | TGCAGCGTTGAAGGTGTGGAGGGCTACACCTTC
TRBJ1-1 | . | TRBV5-1 | . | CASSLEYREENTEAFF | TGCGCCAGCAGCTTGGAATATAGGGAGGAGAACACTGAAGCTTTCTTT
TRBJ1-6 | . | TRBV7-2 | few | CASSAGPDYNSPLHF | TGTGCCAGCAGCGCGGGACCTGACTATAATTCACCCCTCCACTTT
TRBJ2-7 | . | TRBV12-3/TRBV12-4 | many | CASSLPGTNEQYF | TGTGCCAGCAGTTTGCCCGGGACCAACGAGCAGTACTTC
TRBJ1-2 | . | TRBV3-1 | few | CASSQGVGLRYGYTF | TGTGCCAGCAGCCAAGGGGTAGGGTTGCGCTATGGCTACACCTTC
TRBJ1-6 | . | TRBV18 | . | CASSLRPARGPDNSPLHF | TGTGCCAGCTCACTTCGACCAGCCCGGGGCCCCGATAATTCACCCCTCCACTTT
TRBJ1-1 | TRBD1 | TRBV29-1 | many | CSVEGIWTGGLEAFF | TGCAGCGTTGAAGGAATTTGGACAGGGGGCTTGGAAGCTTTCTTT
TRBJ1-5 | . | TRBV3-1 | many | CASSLSTGSNQPQHF | TGTGCCAGCAGCCTTTCGACGGGGAGTAATCAGCCCCAGCATTTT
TRBJ2-2 | . | TRBV6-2/TRBV6-3 | many | CASSYPRQGRTGELFF | TGTGCCAGCAGTTACCCTAGGCAGGGGCGAACCGGGGAGCTGTTTTTT
TRBJ2-3 | TRBD2 | TRBV2 | . | CASSILAGGGDTQYF | TGTGCCAGCAGCATTCTGGCGGGGGGAGGAGATACGCAGTATTTT
TRBJ2-3 | . | TRBV6-2/TRBV6-3 | many | CASSYSPRDTQYF | TGTGCCAGCAGTTACTCCCCCAGAGATACGCAGTATTTT
TRBJ1-6 | TRBD1 | TRBV10-3 | many | CAIGQADSPLHF | TGTGCCATAGGACAGGCGGATTCACCCCTCCACTTT
TRBJ2-2 | . | TRBV6-5 | many | CASSYSLGSRTGELFF | TGTGCCAGCAGTTACTCCTTGGGGTCTCGAACCGGGGAGCTGTTTTTT
TRBJ2-1 | . | TRBV3-1 | many | CASSPLGVEQFF | TGTGCCAGCAGCCCCTTAGGGGTTGAGCAGTTCTTC
TRBJ2-7 | . | TRBV7-9 | few | CASSSARSSYEQYF | TGTGCCAGCAGCTCGGCGAGAAGCTCCTACGAGCAGTACTTC
TRBJ2-5 | . | TRBV4-3 | few | CASSQDRGRVQETQYF | TGCGCCAGCAGCCAAGACAGGGGGAGGGTCCAAGAGACCCAGTACTTC
TRBJ1-2 | . | TRBV9 | . | CASSSRLYGYTF | TGTGCCAGCAGCTCCAGACTCTATGGCTACACCTTC
TRBJ2-3 | . | TRBV5-4 | . | CASSLGPRDVAQYF | TGTGCCAGCAGCTTGGGGCCCAGGGACGTGGCGCAGTATTTT
TRBJ1-1 | . | TRBV3-1 | few | CASSRGGITEAFF | TGTGCCAGCAGCCGGGGGGGCATCACTGAAGCTTTCTTT
TRBJ1-1 | TRBD1 | TRBV7-3 | . | CASSSNPGQGSATEAFF | TGTGCCAGCAGCTCGAATCCGGGACAGGGTTCGGCCACTGAAGCTTTCTTT
TRBJ1-5 | TRBD1 | TRBV28 | many | CASTGTGGGNQPQHF | TGTGCCAGTACCGGGACAGGGGGCGGAAATCAGCCCCAGCATTTT
TRBJ1-1 | . | TRBV29-1 | many | CSVRVVKTEAFF | TGCAGCGTGAGGGTGGTCAAAACTGAAGCTTTCTTT
TRBJ2-1 | TRBD1 | TRBV11-2 | many | CASSLIGQGVSSYNEQFF | TGTGCCAGCAGCTTAATTGGGCAGGGGGTTAGCTCCTACAATGAGCAGTTCTTC
TRBJ2-5 | . | TRBV3-1 | . | CASSLRLVGVGGETQYF | TGTGCCAGCAGCCTGCGTCTTGTCGGGGTGGGCGGTGAGACCCAGTACTTC
TRBJ2-1 | TRBD1 | TRBV18 | . | CASSPRGLEQFF | TGTGCCAGCTCACCCAGGGGGCTGGAGCAGTTCTTC
TRBJ1-3 | . | TRBV29-1 | . | CSALTGNTIYF | TGCAGCGCCCTCACTGGAAACACCATATATTTT
TRBJ2-3 | TRBD2 | TRBV20-1 | few | CSARTSGEYTDTQYF | TGCAGTGCAAGGACTAGCGGGGAGTACACAGATACGCAGTATTTT
TRBJ2-2 | TRBD2 | TRBV12-3/TRBV12-4 | few | CASSWGPAGRNGELFF | TGTGCCAGCAGTTGGGGCCCAGCGGGGCGTAACGGGGAGCTGTTTTTT
TRBJ1-5 | TRBD1 | TRBV6-2/TRBV6-3 | many | CASSPGGQPNQPQHF | TGTGCCAGCAGTCCGGGGGGACAGCCCAATCAGCCCCAGCATTTT
TRBJ2-7 | . | TRBV6-6 | few | CASSSPYYEQYF | TGTGCCAGCAGTTCGCCCTACTACGAGCAGTACTTC
TRBJ2-3 | TRBD1 | TRBV6-4 | many | CASSPGTGPTDTQYF | TGTGCCAGCAGCCCCGGGACAGGGCCCACAGATACGCAGTATTTT
TRBJ2-7 | . | TRBV18 | few | CASSPGVGGNEQYF | TGTGCCAGCTCACCGGGCGTGGGGGGCAACGAGCAGTACTTC
TRBJ2-3 | . | TRBV7-2 | many | CASSLMSTDTQYF | TGTGCCAGCAGCTTAATGTCCACAGATACGCAGTATTTT
TRBJ2-6 | . | TRBV12-3/TRBV12-4 | . | CASRSGSGANVLTF | TGTGCCAGCCGGTCGGGGAGTGGGGCCAACGTCCTGACTTTC
TRBJ1-3 | . | TRBV3-1 | . | CASSQDQYTIYF | TGTGCCAGCAGCCAGGATCAATACACCATATATTTT